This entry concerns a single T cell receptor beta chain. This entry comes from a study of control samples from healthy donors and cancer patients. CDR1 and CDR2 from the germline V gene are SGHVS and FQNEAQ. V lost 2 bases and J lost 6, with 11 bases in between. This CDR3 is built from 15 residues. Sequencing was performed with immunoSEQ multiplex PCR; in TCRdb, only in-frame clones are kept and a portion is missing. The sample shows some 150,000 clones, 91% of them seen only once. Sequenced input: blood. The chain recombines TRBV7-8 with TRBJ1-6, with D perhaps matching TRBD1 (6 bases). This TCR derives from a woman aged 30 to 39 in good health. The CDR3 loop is CASSLFGGGNSPLHF. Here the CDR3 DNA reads TGTGCCAGCAGCTTATTTGGGGGCGGTAATTCACCCCTCCACTTT.